This TCR beta chain was observed in a study of blood T cell repertoires in COVID-19. V shed 5 bases and J shed 3 bases, with 17 bases lying between them. The germline V gene has CDR1 MNHEY and CDR2 SVGAGI. The CDR3 has 15 amino acids. Per the study methods: Researchers report that nucleated cell counts were estimated from reference gene primer amplification. The repertoire was sequenced with immunoSEQ multiplex PCR; TCRdb's copy has only in-frame clones and lacks some. The V and J calls and clone size come from that table; D and trimming were worked out from the DNA. The sample holds around 140,000 clones, about 85% seen once.

The sample comprised PBMCs or T cells enriched from blood (not recorded which). This chain connects TRBV6-5 to TRBJ2-7; possibly TRBD1 for D (6 bases). This TCR was recovered from a woman in her forties who had been exposed to COVID-19. CDR3 protein: CASSPYKGVGYEQYF. The CDR3 bases are TGTGCCAGCAGTCCTTATAAGGGGGTGGGCTACGAGCAGTACTTC.